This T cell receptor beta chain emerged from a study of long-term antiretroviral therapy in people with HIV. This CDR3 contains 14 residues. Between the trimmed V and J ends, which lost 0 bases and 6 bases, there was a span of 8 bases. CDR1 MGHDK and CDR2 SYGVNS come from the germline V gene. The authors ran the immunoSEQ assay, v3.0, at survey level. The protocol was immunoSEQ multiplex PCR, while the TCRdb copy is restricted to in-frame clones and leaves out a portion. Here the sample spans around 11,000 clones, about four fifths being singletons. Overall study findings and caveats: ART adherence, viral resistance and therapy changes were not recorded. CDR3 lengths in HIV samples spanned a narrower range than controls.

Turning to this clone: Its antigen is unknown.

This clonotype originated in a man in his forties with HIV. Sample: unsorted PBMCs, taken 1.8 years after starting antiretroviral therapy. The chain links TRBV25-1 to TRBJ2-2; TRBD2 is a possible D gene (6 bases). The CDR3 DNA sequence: TGTGCCAGCAGTGAATATAGGGAGGCCGGGGAGCTGTTTTTT. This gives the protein CASSEYREAGELFF.